This T cell receptor beta chain was documented in a study of human T cells and chemical hapten exposure. At the level of the study: Skin on the upper inner arm, roughly 2 cm by roughly 2 cm in size, was sensitized with 2% DPC.

As to time point: pre-sensitization, week 0. Treatment reported: therapeutic diphenylcyclopropenone sensitization with weekly scalp DPC. This clonotype was observed at least ten times. The germline gives CDR1 SNHLY, CDR2 FYNNEI. The CDR3 is 13 amino acids. Losses at the gene ends were 7 bases for V and 4 bases for J; bases not matched to a gene: 3. Library construction involved attaching unique molecular identifiers to individual cDNA molecules, which allowed quantitative, reproducible TCR counting. TCRdb re-analysed the RACE reads in MiXCR, keeping a single row per CDR3 protein. The sample shows around 56,000 distinct CDR3 sequences, more than 9% of them seen only once.

This TCR derives from a man aged 35-49 years with alopecia areata. Some clones in this sample may be carry-over from other donors' samples. The V gene is TRBV2, the J gene TRBJ1-4; TRBD1 agrees at 7 bases. Sequences were derived from whole blood, sampled in connection with sensitization to the hapten diphenylcyclopropenone (DPC). This CDR3 is CASKRDSNEKLFF. As DNA, the CDR3 is TGTGCCAGCAAACGGGACAGTAATGAAAAACTGTTTTTT.